The 26 T cell receptor beta chains below come from one sample, sequenced in a study of blood T cell repertoires in COVID-19. Profiling relied on immunoSEQ multiplex PCR, and the TCRdb table lists in-frame clones only, not all of them. The sample holds approximately 210,000 clones; roughly nine tenths are singletons and the top ten take 0.65% to 0.95%. Sample: peripheral blood. Source of these receptors: a woman in her 70s with acute or convalescent COVID-19.

This chain uses TRBV10-3 with TRBJ1-1, with 7 bases fitting TRBD1. The germline V gene encodes CDR1 ENHRY and CDR2 SYGVKD. This CDR3 comprises 15 residues. Germline trimming cut 3 bases from V and 3 bases from J; bases unmatched to any gene: 7. This CDR3 is CAISDPGTAHTEAFF. The CDR3 DNA is TGTGCCATCAGTGATCCCGGGACAGCCCACACTGAAGCTTTCTTT.

This chain uses TRBV6-5 with TRBJ1-3; tentatively, D is TRBD1 (6 bases). Trimming cost V 6 bases and J 3 bases, with 12 bases left between them. Looked up from germline, CDR1 is MNHEY and CDR2 is SVGAGI. CDR3 length equals 14 residues. Written as DNA, the CDR3 is TGTGCCAGCAGCGTACAGGGTCTTGGAAACACCATATATTTT. Protein product: CASSVQGLGNTIYF.

The chain recombines TRBV12-3 or TRBV12-4 with TRBJ2-3, with no clear D. CDR3 length: 12 amino acids. Trimming removed 4 bases from V and 5 bases from J, with 7 bases in between. The CDR3 loop reads CASSYRGDTQYF. The CDR3 DNA follows: TGTGCCAGCAGTTATCGAGGAGATACGCAGTATTTT.

The chain is built from TRBV19 and TRBJ1-1; possibly TRBD1 for D (6 bases). CDR1 is LNHDA and CDR2 is SQIVND in the germline V gene (reference sequence). This CDR3 contains 16 residues. The germline V and J ends were trimmed by 5 bases and 0 bases, with 16 bases remaining between them. In DNA form, the CDR3 reads TGTGCCAGTAGTCGTCCCGGGACAACTATGAACACTGAAGCTTTCTTT. Protein product: CASSRPGTTMNTEAFF.

With regard to this clone: The identical CDR3 is also encoded by other nucleotide sequences in the sample. As DNA, the CDR3 is TGCGCCAGCAGCTTGGGAGGACAGGGGTACACCGGGGAGCTGTTTTTT. Amino acids: CASSLGGQGYTGELFF. This chain links TRBV5-1 with TRBJ2-2; 9 positions match TRBD1. Germline V gives CDR1 SGHRS, CDR2 YFSETQ. This CDR3 region has 16 residues. With V trimmed by 0 bases and J by 3 bases, 3 bases remained unmatched. Looking up the rest from reference TRBV5-1 and TRBJ2-2 gives the full variable domain: KAGVTQTPRYLIKTRGQQVTLSCSPISGHRSVSWYQQTPGQGLQFLFEYFSETQRNKGNFPGRFSGRQFSNSRSEMNVSTLELGDSALYLCASSLGGQGYTGELFFGEGSRLTVL.

This clone occurred once. This chain connects TRBV6-5 to TRBJ1-4, with 12 nucleotides matching TRBD1. J gave up 8 bases and V 6 bases, and 4 bases lay outside the gene matches. The CDR3 is made up of 14 amino acids. Germline assignment: CDR1 MNHEY and CDR2 SVGAGI. The DNA of the CDR3 is TGTGCCAGCAGGGGGACAGGGGGCTACGAAAAACTGTTTTTT. Translating gives CASRGTGGYEKLFF.

The V call is TRBV25-1, the J call TRBJ2-7, with 7 bases that match TRBD1. Germline CDR1 and CDR2: MGHDK and SYGVNS. The V gene end was trimmed by 3 bases and the J gene end by 3 bases; junction bases not matched to a gene: 8. This CDR3 is built from 15 residues. In nucleotides, the CDR3 is TGTGCCAGCAGTGACAGTACAGGGGCCTTCTACGAGCAGTACTTC. It specifies CASSDSTGAFYEQYF.

This chain connects TRBV5-4 to TRBJ2-1, with 15 bases matching TRBD2. V shed 5 bases, J shed 0 bases, and the junction held 6 bases outside the gene matches. The CDR3 consists of 18 residues. The V gene's germline CDR1 is SGHNT and CDR2 YYREEE (reference sequence). The DNA for the CDR3 is TGTGCCAGCAGAAGCGGGACTAGCGGGAGGAGCTCCTACAATGAGCAGTTCTTC. Amino acids: CASRSGTSGRSSYNEQFF.

J is TRBJ1-2 and V is TRBV12-3 or TRBV12-4, with D perhaps matching TRBD1 (6 bases). This CDR3 comprises 13 residues. V was shortened by 3 bases and J by 5 bases, with 10 bases between the two germline ends. DNA for the CDR3: TGTGCCAGCAGTTTGCAGGGGAAGTATGGCTACACCTTC. This sequence encodes CASSLQGKYGYTF.

V and J are TRBV24-1 and TRBJ2-1; 8 bases map to TRBD2. Germline CDR1 and CDR2: KGHDR and SFDVKD. The CDR3 spans 15 residues. V was clipped by 3 bases and J by 6 bases; unmatched bases: 6. The CDR3 DNA is TGTGCCACCAGTGATCCTGCCGGGACTAGCAATGAGCAGTTCTTC. Protein sequence: CATSDPAGTSNEQFF.

This clone was recorded a few times. The rearrangement joins TRBV20-1 to TRBJ2-2; D possibly corresponds to TRBD2 (5 bases). V was cut by 3 bases and J by 1 base, with 18 bases left in between. The CDR3 sequence is 17 residues long. Germline CDR1 reads DFQATT; CDR2 reads SNEGSKA (reference sequence). CDR3 nucleotides: TGCAGTGCTAGTCCCTATCGGCGGGCCAGGAACACCGGGGAGCTGTTTTTT. Translating gives CSASPYRRARNTGELFF.

The chain is built from TRBV19 and TRBJ1-5; TRBD1 aligns across 9 bases. The CDR3 length is 16 residues. Germline V gives CDR1 LNHDA, CDR2 SQIVND (reference sequence). V shed 6 bases and J 0 bases; nucleotides not matched to a gene: 6. CDR3 bases: TGTGCCAGTAGCCAGGACAGGGGACGTAGCAATCAGCCCCAGCATTTT. Its protein product is CASSQDRGRSNQPQHF.

The chain has TRBV7-6 and TRBJ2-5, with 7 bases aligning to TRBD1. The CDR3 extends over 18 amino acids. Germline CDR1 reads SGHVS; CDR2 reads FNYEAQ. V shed 5 bases, J shed 5 bases, and the junction held 20 bases outside the gene matches. The CDR3 nucleotides read TGTGCCAGCAGCACTAGGGGGCCCTCCAGCGACCTTAGGGAGACCCAGTACTTC. Amino acid sequence: CASSTRGPSSDLRETQYF. The variable domain in full, completed from reference TRBV7-6 and TRBJ2-5, reads GAGVSQSPRYKVTKRGQDVALRCDPISGHVSLYWYRQALGQGPEFLTYFNYEAQQDKSGLPNDRFSAERPEGSISTLTIQRTEQRDSAMYRCASSTRGPSSDLRETQYFGPGTRLLVL.

This rearrangement joins TRBV3-1 (or the pseudogene TRBV3-2) to TRBJ2-6; TRBD2 aligns across 12 bases. CDR1 and CDR2 (germline): LGHDT, YNNKEL (reference sequence). The J segment lost 4 bases and the V segment lost 4 bases, leaving 11 bases of the junction unmatched. The CDR3 length is 19 residues. The CDR3 DNA sequence: TGTGCCAGCAGCCCACTAGCGGGAGGACCTTCCCGAGGGGCCAACGTCCTGACTTTC. As protein: CASSPLAGGPSRGANVLTF.

V gene TRBV7-3 combines with J gene TRBJ2-1, with D uncertain. The germline CDR1 and CDR2 sequences are SGHTA and FQGTGA. Deletions cut 4 bases from V and 8 bases from J, with 12 bases between. The CDR3 consists of 13 residues. The CDR3 region is CASSSVLGHEQFF. CDR3 bases: TGTGCCAGCAGCTCAGTTCTAGGCCATGAGCAGTTCTTC. The full variable domain, its missing parts supplied by reference TRBV7-3 and TRBJ2-1, is GAGVSQTPSNKVTEKGKYVELRCDPISGHTALYWYRQSLGQGPEFLIYFQGTGAADDSGLPNDRFFAVRPEGSVSTLKIQRTERGDSAVYLCASSSVLGHEQFFGPGTRLTVL.

The chain employs TRBV11-2 and TRBJ2-1, with TRBD1 matching 8 bases. Trimming cost V 3 bases and J 10 bases; bases outside gene matches: 5. CDR1 and CDR2 from the germline V gene are SGHAT and FQNNGV. CDR3 length: 13 residues. The CDR3 loop is CASSFGQGWEQFF. In nucleotides, the CDR3 is TGTGCCAGCAGCTTCGGACAGGGCTGGGAGCAGTTCTTC. Looking up the rest from reference TRBV11-2 and TRBJ2-1 gives the full variable domain: EAGVAQSPRYKIIEKRQSVAFWCNPISGHATLYWYQQILGQGPKLLIQFQNNGVVDDSQLPKDRFSAERLKGVDSTLKIQPAKLEDSAVYLCASSFGQGWEQFFGPGTRLTVL.

The chain recombines TRBV5-1 with TRBJ2-7; a possible D gene is TRBD1 (6 bases). CDR1 SGHRS and CDR2 YFSETQ come from the germline V gene. V was pared by 4 bases and J by 5 bases, with 16 bases between. CDR3 length: 14 residues. The CDR3 loop is CASSIQGHVNEQYF. The CDR3, as DNA: TGCGCCAGCAGCATACAGGGCCACGTCAACGAGCAGTACTTC.

This chain joins TRBV3-1 (or the pseudogene TRBV3-2) and TRBJ2-7, with D tentatively TRBD1 (8 bases). V was clipped by 5 bases and J by 1 base, with 12 bases between them. This CDR3 is built from 14 residues. CDR1 and CDR2 from the germline V gene are LGHDT and YNNKEL (reference sequence). DNA of the CDR3: TGTGCCAGCAGCTTACAGGGGGGGTCCTACGAGCAGTACTTC. Amino acid sequence: CASSLQGGSYEQYF.

The V gene is TRBV18, the J gene TRBJ1-2, with a weak D call TRBD1 (5 bases). The CDR3 covers 14 residues. CDR1 and CDR2 from the germline V gene are KGHSH and LQKENI. V dropped 5 bases and J dropped 2 bases, with 12 bases sitting between them. CDR3 in DNA: TGTGCCAGCTCAGCCAATGCAGGGAACTATGGCTACACCTTC. Translated, it gives CASSANAGNYGYTF.

The chain couples TRBV9 to TRBJ2-3, with a tentative D call TRBD2 (5 bases). Trimming pared 0 bases from V and 0 bases from J, leaving 11 bases between. The CDR3 extends over 16 amino acids. Germline CDR1 and CDR2: SGDLS and YYNGEE. The CDR3 sequence: CASSVDGTGSTDTQYF. CDR3 in DNA: TGTGCCAGCAGCGTAGACGGAACGGGAAGCACAGATACGCAGTATTTT.

This clone has just one count. The rearrangement links TRBV4-1 to TRBJ2-2; weak D call: TRBD1 (6 bases). Between the trimmed V and J ends, which lost 4 bases and 6 bases, there was a span of 21 bases. There are 17 residues in the CDR3. Per germline, CDR1 MGHRA and CDR2 YSYEKL. The CDR3 DNA is TGCGCCAGCAGCCTGCCTGAAACAGGGAGAATGGCCGGGGAGCTGTTTTTT. This codes for CASSLPETGRMAGELFF.

This clone was counted a single time. The chain employs TRBV7-2 and TRBJ1-2; TRBD1 matches 10 bases. This CDR3 has 17 residues. Germline CDR1 SGHTA, CDR2 FQGNSA. J lost 4 bases, V lost 0 bases, and 8 bases had no gene match. CDR3 residues: CASSLAPGQGSSYGYTF. As DNA, the CDR3 is TGTGCCAGCAGCTTAGCGCCGGGACAGGGGTCTTCCTATGGCTACACCTTC.

V and J are TRBV10-1 and TRBJ2-1; D gene uncertain. V was shortened by 2 bases and J by 6 bases, with 8 bases between the two germline ends. Germline CDR1 and CDR2: WNHNN and SYGVQD (reference sequence). The CDR3 consists of 13 residues. The CDR3 loop reads CASSERLLNEQFF. The CDR3 DNA is TGCGCCAGCAGTGAGCGGTTACTCAATGAGCAGTTCTTC.

The chain uses TRBV14 and TRBJ2-1; TRBD2 aligns across 8 bases. CDR3 size: 16 residues. Per germline, CDR1 SGHDN and CDR2 FVKESK. After removal of 8 bases from V and 0 bases from J, the junction contained 9 bases not matched to a gene. Here the CDR3 reads CASRSGGGLSYNEQFF. The CDR3 DNA is TGTGCCAGCCGCTCGGGGGGGGGCCTCTCCTACAATGAGCAGTTCTTC.

This clone was picked up a small number of times. V and J are TRBV28 and TRBJ1-1; D is undetermined. With 6 bases removed from V and 5 bases from J, the gap between germline ends came to 16 bases. Germline assignment: CDR1 MDHEN and CDR2 SYDVKM. There are 14 residues in the CDR3. This CDR3 reads CASSQPLMRTEAFF. CDR3 nucleotide sequence: TGTGCCAGCAGCCAACCGTTGATGCGGACTGAAGCTTTCTTT.

The chain links TRBV5-1 to TRBJ2-1; TRBD2 matches at 11 bases. Germline-derived CDR1 and CDR2 are SGHRS and YFSETQ. After removal of 2 bases from V and 7 bases from J, the junction contained 14 bases not matched to a gene. This CDR3 is 18 amino acids long. This CDR3 reads CASSLGTSGSPSINEQFF. CDR3 sequence (DNA): TGCGCCAGCAGCTTAGGCACTAGCGGGAGCCCGAGCATAAATGAGCAGTTCTTC.